Listed below are T cell receptor beta chains from one sample, sequenced in a study of cytomegalovirus exposure and HLA in healthy donors. TCRdb's copy holds only in-frame clones and misses some; the assay was immunoSEQ multiplex PCR. Of 120,000 to 150,000 clones in the sample, roughly a tenth are singletons; the top ten hold about 1.7%. The specimen was PBMCs. These receptor sequences come from a male donor in good health and CMV-seronegative. Each CDR3 is given with its conserved first and last residue. Fields, in order: CDR3 length, J gene, V gene, CDR3 protein.

>14|TRBJ2-1|TRBV7-6
CASSFAEAYNEQFF
>15|TRBJ2-3|TRBV7-9
CASSRLAGGLDTQYF
>14|TRBJ1-6|TRBV2
CASRWQGQGSPLHF
>17|TRBJ2-2|TRBV11-2
CASSLRRGQAGTGELFF
>16|TRBJ1-2|TRBV7-2
CASSLGGQGIDYGYTF
>16|TRBJ1-1|TRBV5-4
CASRPTPQGGKTEAFF
>15|TRBJ1-2|TRBV6-8
CASSTPLGGNYGYTF
>15|TRBJ2-7|TRBV9
CASSPWTGGFYEQYF
>17|TRBJ2-5|TRBV6-1
CASSDTAGGPFTETQYF
>15|TRBJ2-3|TRBV10-1
CASKQASGSTDTQYF
>16|TRBJ2-3|TRBV7-3
CASSSRTSGGTDTQYF
>15|TRBJ1-2|TRBV11-2
CASSSPEALLYGYTF
>15|TRBJ2-2|TRBV2
CASSSRGGDTGELFF
>15|TRBJ2-3|TRBV5-4
CASRGGSSSTNTQYF
>14|TRBJ2-5|TRBV18
CASSPPTHQETQYF
>14|TRBJ2-7|TRBV9
CASSLRDRGGEQYF
>17|TRBJ2-5|TRBV5-1
CASRSTPGLVSSETQYF
>14|TRBJ1-1|TRBV4-1
CASSQAGLGTEAFF
>15|TRBJ2-3|TRBV15
CATTLGGERWDTQYF
>15|TRBJ2-3|TRBV7-9
CASSRTSSSTDTQYF
>13|TRBJ1-1|TRBV5-1
CASSSTTQARAFF
>16|TRBJ2-5|TRBV6-6
CASSDRGRRAGETQYF
>16|TRBJ2-7|TRBV4-2
CASSQQGTGNSYEQYF